This TCR beta chain was identified during a study of T cell changes during pregnancy in multiple sclerosis. The data were produced by immunoSEQ multiplex PCR, yet TCRdb's version contains in-frame clones alone and is incomplete. The table has tens of thousands of clones, just over 90% seen once; the top ten hold roughly 0.21%. From germline, CDR1 is SGHVS and CDR2 FNYEAQ. V was trimmed by 5 bases and J by 2 bases, leaving 16 bases between them. The CDR3 totals 16 residues. This clonotype originated in a female donor with multiple sclerosis, enrolled in a pregnancy study. The sequences come from CD4+ T cells from peripheral blood mononuclear cells, collected before pregnancy. The chain employs TRBV7-6 and TRBJ2-1; maybe TRBD2 (8 bases). CDR3 sequence reads: CASSRLAGQTYNEQFF. The DNA for the CDR3 is TGTGCCAGCAGCAGATTAGCGGGACAGACCTACAATGAGCAGTTCTTC.